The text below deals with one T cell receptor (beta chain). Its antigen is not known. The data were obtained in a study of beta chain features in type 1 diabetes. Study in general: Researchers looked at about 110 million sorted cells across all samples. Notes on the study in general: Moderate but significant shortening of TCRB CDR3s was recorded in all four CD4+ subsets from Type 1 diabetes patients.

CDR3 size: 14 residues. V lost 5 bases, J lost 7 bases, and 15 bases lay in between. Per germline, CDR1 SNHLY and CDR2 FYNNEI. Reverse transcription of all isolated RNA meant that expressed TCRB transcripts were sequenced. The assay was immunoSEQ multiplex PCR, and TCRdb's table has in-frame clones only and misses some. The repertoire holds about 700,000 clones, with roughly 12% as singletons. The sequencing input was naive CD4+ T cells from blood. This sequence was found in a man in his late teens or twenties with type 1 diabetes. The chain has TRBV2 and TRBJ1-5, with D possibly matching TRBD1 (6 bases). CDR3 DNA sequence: TGTGCCAGCAGTTTAACTAGGGGGGACCAGCCCCAGCATTTT. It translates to CASSLTRGDQPQHF.